These 30 T cell receptor beta chains originate from one sample sequenced in a study of beta chain features in type 1 diabetes. The investigators reverse transcribed all of the isolated RNA, so they sequenced expressed TCRB transcripts. Measured with immunoSEQ multiplex PCR; TCRdb has only the in-frame clones, and not every one. Of about 200,000 clones in the sample, 11% were seen once. The sequenced sample consisted of central memory CD4+ T cells from blood. The origin of the receptors is a man aged 18 to 29 in good health.

This clone was counted only a few times. It may be a read error: a sequence one base away is much more abundant. V is TRBV6-5 and J is TRBJ2-6; D remains ambiguous. The CDR3 covers 14 residues. The V end was cut by 6 bases, the J end by 0 bases, with 6 bases between. Germline V gene data show CDR1 as MNHEY and CDR2 as SVGAGI. CDR3 DNA: TGTGCCAGCAGCCCCTCCTCTGGGGCCAACGTCCTGACTTTC. It codes for CASSPSSGANVLTF.

This clone has only a few counts. CDR3 loop: CASSLGTSYTDTQYF. CDR3 sequence (DNA): TGTGCCAGCAGCTTGGGGACTAGCTACACAGATACGCAGTATTTT. The J gene is TRBJ2-3, the V gene TRBV7-7; TRBD2 agrees at 9 bases. The CDR3 runs to 15 residues. Germline CDR1 is SSHAT and CDR2 is FNYEAQ (reference sequence). Trimming at V came to 3 bases and at J to 2 bases, leaving 3 bases not matched to a gene.

In DNA, the CDR3 is TGCAGCCTGGGACAGGGGTTCGAGCAGTACTTC. Translation gives CSLGQGFEQYF. The chain couples TRBV20-1 to TRBJ2-5; 10 bases align to TRBD1. The J call is doubtful: the DNA matches TRBJ2-7 better. Per germline, CDR1 DFQATT and CDR2 SNEGSKA (reference sequence). The CDR3 is 11 amino acids.

The table lists this clone with a few counts. The gene calls are TRBV7-2 and TRBJ1-5, with D perhaps TRBD1 (6 bases). V was shortened by 5 bases and J by 9 bases, with 11 bases between the two germline ends. This CDR3 region has 12 residues. CDR1 and CDR2 from the germline V gene are SGHTA and FQGNSA. CDR3 sequence: CASSLMTGPQHF. CDR3 bases: TGTGCCAGCAGCCTTATGACAGGGCCCCAGCATTTT.

Written as DNA, the CDR3 is TGTGCCAGCAGCCTACCTCTAGCGGGAGGGCCCCACGAGCAGTACTTC. Translating gives CASSLPLAGGPHEQYF. The chain is built from TRBV27 and TRBJ2-7, with 12 bases that match TRBD2. The ends lost 6 bases at V and 5 bases at J; junction bases unmatched: 11. Per germline, CDR1 MNHEY and CDR2 SMNVEV (reference sequence). This CDR3 comprises 16 residues.

The V call is TRBV5-6, the J call TRBJ2-3, with unresolved D. The CDR3 consists of 13 residues. V shed 0 bases and J shed 1 base, with 3 bases lying between them. Germline V lookup: CDR1 SGHDT, CDR2 YYEEEE. CDR3 coding DNA: TGTGCCAGCAGCTTGGATGGCACAGATACGCAGTATTTT. It specifies CASSLDGTDTQYF.

This clone was seen more than once but under ten times. DNA of the CDR3: TGCGCCAGCAGCCAAGACGCCCAGGGTGGCACTGAAGCTTTCTTT. Protein sequence: CASSQDAQGGTEAFF. This chain connects TRBV4-3 to TRBJ1-1, with D possibly being TRBD1 (5 bases). V was shortened by 0 bases and J by 4 bases, with 12 bases between the two germline ends. Per the germline V gene, CDR1 is LGHNA and CDR2 is YSLEER. CDR3 length equals 15 residues.

The chain recombines TRBV6-5 with TRBJ1-1; 8 bases align to TRBD1. Germline V CDR1 and CDR2: MNHEY, SVGAGI. The trim removed 2 bases at V and 5 bases at J, leaving 4 bases unmatched. This CDR3 comprises 14 residues. CDR3 in DNA: TGTGCCAGCAGTTACACTTGGACAGGGACTGAAGCTTTCTTT. Residues: CASSYTWTGTEAFF.

V gene TRBV23-1 combines with J gene TRBJ2-7; the match to TRBD2 covers 12 bases. TRBV23-1 is an open reading frame whose function is uncertain. The CDR3 sequence is 16 residues long. The J segment lost 6 bases and the V segment lost 0 bases, leaving 6 bases of the junction unmatched. For the CDR3, the DNA is TGCGCCAGCAGTCAATCTCTCCTAGCGGGAGGGTCCGAGCAGTACTTC. It translates to CASSQSLLAGGSEQYF.

This chain links TRBV2 with TRBJ2-1, with D perhaps matching TRBD1 or TRBD2 (5 bases each). The CDR3 sequence is 14 residues long. Germline V lookup: CDR1 SNHLY, CDR2 FYNNEI. The ends were cut back, 8 bases at V and 4 bases at J, with 15 bases in the middle. For the CDR3, the DNA is TGTGCCAGCGGGGGAGCGACAGTATACAATGAGCAGTTCTTC. This codes for CASGGATVYNEQFF.

This clone was seen many times. The V gene is TRBV30, the J gene TRBJ1-2, with TRBD1 matching over 8 bases. Germline V lookup: CDR1 GTSNPN, CDR2 SVGIG (reference sequence). Trimming took 0 bases from V and 4 from J; bases not matched to a gene: 10. This CDR3 is built from 16 residues. The DNA for the CDR3 is TGTGCCTGGAGTGTACAGGCAGGGGGCATGGGCTATGGCTACACCTTC. Translating it yields CAWSVQAGGMGYGYTF.

The chain employs TRBV5-6 and TRBJ2-5; maybe TRBD2 (5 bases). Per germline, CDR1 SGHDT and CDR2 YYEEEE. The CDR3 sequence is 14 residues long. V lost 6 bases and J lost 5, with 17 bases in between. The DNA for the CDR3 is TGTGCCAGCAACCGGCCGGGGTTTTCCGAGACCCAGTACTTC. This codes for CASNRPGFSETQYF.

This clone was observed a handful of times. V usage is TRBV28 and J usage is TRBJ2-7; either TRBD1 or TRBD2 may fit D (5 bases each). Germline-derived CDR1 and CDR2 are MDHEN and SYDVKM. The V and J ends lost 2 bases and 8 bases respectively, with 10 bases between them. This CDR3 is built from 12 residues. The CDR3 DNA follows: TGTGCCAGCAGTTTAAAGGGGACCAAGCAGTACTTC. Translating it yields CASSLKGTKQYF. The full variable domain, its missing parts supplied by reference TRBV28 and TRBJ2-7, is DVKVTQSSRYLVKRTGEKVFLECVQDMDHENMFWYRQDPGLGLRLIYFSYDVKMKEKGDIPEGYSVSREKKERFSLILESASTNQTSMYLCASSLKGTKQYFGPGTRLTVT.

The chain uses TRBV18 and TRBJ1-2, with D possibly matching TRBD1 (5 bases). The CDR3 consists of 14 residues. The germline V and J ends were trimmed by 0 bases and 2 bases, with 7 bases remaining between them. Per the germline V gene, CDR1 is KGHSH and CDR2 is LQKENI. For the CDR3, the DNA is TGTGCCAGCTCACCACCGGCAGGGAACTATGGCTACACCTTC. It is translated as CASSPPAGNYGYTF.

J is TRBJ2-1 and V is TRBV20-1, with D possibly being TRBD2 (6 bases). The CDR3 spans 10 residues. Germline V lookup: CDR1 DFQATT, CDR2 SNEGSKA (reference sequence). The CDR3 here is CSLGGNEQFF. The CDR3 nucleotides are TGCAGCCTCGGAGGGAATGAGCAGTTCTTC.

Many counts were recorded for this clone. This sequence joins TRBV18 and TRBJ1-2, with TRBD1 identical over 10 bases. The CDR3 extends over 17 amino acids. Germline CDR1 is KGHSH and CDR2 is LQKENI. V gave up 3 bases and J gave up 5 bases; unmatched junction bases: 12. The CDR3 DNA follows: TGTGCCAGCTCACCTATTGAAGGACAGGGGGAATCTTATGGCTACACCTTC. As protein: CASSPIEGQGESYGYTF. Using reference TRBV18 and TRBJ1-2 for the parts outside the CDR3, the full variable domain is NAGVMQNPRHLVRRRGQEARLRCSPMKGHSHVYWYRQLPEEGLKFMVYLQKENIIDESGMPKERFSAEFPKEGPSILRIQQVVRGDSAAYFCASSPIEGQGESYGYTFGSGTRLTVV.

J is TRBJ2-5 and V is TRBV28; TRBD1 agrees at 8 bases. Germline CDR1 MDHEN, CDR2 SYDVKM. This CDR3 spans 12 amino acids. With V trimmed by 7 bases and J by 5 bases, 3 bases remained unmatched. The CDR3 here is CASTRQGETQYF. For the CDR3, the DNA is TGTGCCAGCACTAGACAGGGGGAGACCCAGTACTTC.

The V gene is TRBV9, the J gene TRBJ2-7; TRBD1 matches at 9 bases. Trimming cost V 3 bases and J 6 bases; bases outside gene matches: 10. CDR1 and CDR2 (germline): SGDLS, YYNGEE. The CDR3 covers 15 residues. Here the CDR3 reads CASSARQGVIGEQYF. CDR3 bases: TGTGCCAGCAGCGCCCGACAGGGGGTTATTGGCGAGCAGTACTTC.

This clone has only a few counts. The V call is TRBV30, the J call TRBJ2-1; D gene ambiguous. CDR3 length equals 10 residues. Germline values: CDR1 GTSNPN, CDR2 SVGIG (reference sequence). V dropped 7 bases and J dropped 9 bases, with 10 bases sitting between them. The CDR3 region is CASPASEQFF. Here the CDR3 DNA reads TGTGCCTCCCCAGCCAGTGAGCAGTTCTTC.

The chain is built from TRBV5-1 and TRBJ2-3; D remains unclear. Per germline, CDR1 SGHRS and CDR2 YFSETQ. CDR3 length equals 13 residues. Trimming cost V 3 bases and J 2 bases, with 7 bases left between them. In DNA, the CDR3 is TGCGCCAGCAGCTCCGGCTTCACAGATACGCAGTATTTT. As protein: CASSSGFTDTQYF. The full variable domain, in which reference TRBV5-1 and TRBJ2-3 provide the parts outside the CDR3, is KAGVTQTPRYLIKTRGQQVTLSCSPISGHRSVSWYQQTPGQGLQFLFEYFSETQRNKGNFPGRFSGRQFSNSRSEMNVSTLELGDSALYLCASSSGFTDTQYFGPGTRLTVL.

This clone appeared a few times. The V gene is TRBV29-1, the J gene TRBJ2-5; D gene unclear. The better agreement between TRBJ2-7 and the DNA end casts doubt on the J call. This CDR3 is built from 10 residues. The germline V gene has CDR1 SQVTM and CDR2 ANQGSEA. As DNA, the CDR3 is TGCAGCGTTGGAGGATACGAGCAGTACTTC. This gives the protein CSVGGYEQYF.

This clone was detected only a few times. This chain uses TRBV28 with TRBJ1-5; TRBD1 aligns across 7 bases. J gave up 8 bases and V 5 bases, and 9 bases lay outside the gene matches. The CDR3 loop spans 14 amino acids. CDR1 and CDR2 from the germline V gene are MDHEN and SYDVKM. The CDR3 coding sequence is TGTGCCAGCAGTCGGACAGGAACATTCAAGCCCCAGCATTTT. This encodes CASSRTGTFKPQHF.

There are a few counts of this clone. The J gene is TRBJ2-1, the V gene TRBV6-4, with 8 bases matching TRBD2. The CDR3 loop spans 15 amino acids. Germline V gene sequence: CDR1 MRHNA, CDR2 SNTAGT. The J segment lost 7 bases and the V segment lost 3 bases, leaving 8 bases of the junction unmatched. The chain's CDR3 is CASSEGTSVLNEQFF. CDR3 bases: TGTGCCAGCAGTGAAGGGACTAGTGTTTTAAATGAGCAGTTCTTC.

Relative to its sample, this clone is medium-sized. The J gene is TRBJ2-7, the V gene TRBV6-5, with D perhaps matching TRBD1 (6 bases). Deletions cut 7 bases from V and 0 bases from J, with 7 bases between. CDR3 length: 12 amino acids. Germline V lookup: CDR1 MNHEY, CDR2 SVGAGI. The CDR3 is CASTGDSYEQYF. For the CDR3, the DNA is TGTGCCAGCACAGGGGACTCCTACGAGCAGTACTTC.

V is TRBV2 and J is TRBJ2-5; TRBD1 might be the D (6 bases). Germline V CDR1 and CDR2: SNHLY, FYNNEI. This CDR3 contains 15 residues. Trimming took off 4 bases at V and 2 bases at J, with 14 bases between the two ends. CDR3 coding DNA: TGTGCCAGCAGTGCCGGGACATTAATTCAAGAGACCCAGTACTTC. Amino acid sequence: CASSAGTLIQETQYF.

The rearrangement uses TRBV7-2 and TRBJ2-7; perhaps D is TRBD1 or TRBD2 (5 bases each). The CDR3 consists of 16 residues. The germline V gene has CDR1 SGHTA and CDR2 FQGNSA. V lost 4 bases and J 5 bases, leaving 21 bases between the germline ends. CDR3 bases: TGTGCCAGCAGCTCCTACAAAGTGGGGGTCGTCGACGAGCAGTACTTC. It yields the protein CASSSYKVGVVDEQYF.

This clone was seen at least ten times. The chain uses TRBV7-9 and TRBJ2-1, with D uncertain. The germline gives CDR1 SEHNR, CDR2 FQNEAQ (reference sequence). Deletions cut 4 bases from V and 9 bases from J, with 19 bases between. This CDR3 contains 15 residues. The CDR3 DNA reads as TGTGCCAGCAGCTCCGATCGATTTCGGTTAGGTGAGCAGTTCTTC. Amino acid sequence: CASSSDRFRLGEQFF.

This clone showed up just a few times. The same CDR3 is also encoded by other DNA sequences in this sample. The J gene is TRBJ2-7, the V gene TRBV18; D is perhaps TRBD2 (5 bases). The V and J ends lost 3 bases and 3 bases respectively, with 9 bases between them. Germline CDR1 reads KGHSH; CDR2 reads LQKENI. There are 13 residues in the CDR3. The CDR3 region has the DNA TGTGCCAGCTCACCCGGGAATGGCTACGAGCAGTACTTC. This codes for CASSPGNGYEQYF. Full variable domain (rest looked up from reference TRBV18 and TRBJ2-7): NAGVMQNPRHLVRRRGQEARLRCSPMKGHSHVYWYRQLPEEGLKFMVYLQKENIIDESGMPKERFSAEFPKEGPSILRIQQVVRGDSAAYFCASSPGNGYEQYFGPGTRLTVT.

In DNA, the CDR3 is TGTGCCAGCAGCTCGTCTCGCGGGGGGTTGTTCTTC. Translating gives CASSSSRGGLFF. V usage is TRBV7-2 and J usage is TRBJ2-1, with TRBD2 identical over 8 bases. The CDR3 covers 12 residues. Germline V gene lookup returns CDR1 SGHTA and CDR2 FQGNSA. J lost 15 bases, V lost 4 bases, and 8 bases had no gene match.

This clone has a handful of counts. The V gene is TRBV28, the J gene TRBJ2-7, with 8 bases lining up with TRBD1. CDR3 length: 14 residues. V lost 2 bases and J lost 6; bases outside the gene matches: 6. Germline CDR1 MDHEN, CDR2 SYDVKM. CDR3 protein: CASSLHQGASEQYF. Here the CDR3 DNA reads TGTGCCAGCAGTTTACATCAGGGGGCGAGCGAGCAGTACTTC.